Listed here are 25 T cell receptor beta chains from one sample, sequenced in a study of early T cells in non-severe SARS-CoV-2 infection. TCRdb re-called the 5' RACE reads with MiXCR, one entry per CDR3 protein. This table holds more than 90,000 distinct CDR3 sequences, 13% found once. Sequencing was carried out using whole blood. These receptor sequences come from an adult who was a healthcare worker with PCR-confirmed SARS-CoV-2 infection or an uninfected control (not recorded which).

Ten or more counts support this clonotype. CDR3 sequence reads: CSFSTRDTGELFF. The CDR3 nucleotides are TGCAGCTTCTCGACGAGGGATACCGGGGAGCTGTTTTTT. The V call is TRBV29-1, the J call TRBJ2-2; D is possibly TRBD2 (5 bases). This CDR3 contains 13 residues. The germline V gene has CDR1 SQVTM and CDR2 ANQGSEA. V was cut by 8 bases and J by 5 bases, with 15 bases left in between.

V gene TRBV6-1 combines with J gene TRBJ1-2; perhaps TRBD1 as D (5 bases). V was cut by 6 bases and J by 0 bases, with 5 bases left in between. The CDR3 covers 12 residues. The V gene's germline CDR1 is MNHNS and CDR2 SASEGT. This CDR3 is CASRGPNYGYTF. CDR3 in DNA: TGTGCCAGCAGGGGGCCTAACTATGGCTACACCTTC.

The chain combines TRBV18 with TRBJ1-1; 11 bases fit TRBD1. In germline, CDR1 is KGHSH, CDR2 LQKENI. The CDR3 spans 15 residues. The V and J ends lost 2 bases and 8 bases, in that order; junction bases with no gene match: 7. The CDR3 here is CASSPSGQGAAEAFF. CDR3 bases: TGTGCCAGCTCACCAAGCGGACAGGGGGCGGCCGAAGCTTTCTTT.

This clonotype was picked up a small number of times. The rearrangement links TRBV7-9 to TRBJ1-1; 9 nucleotides line up with TRBD1. This CDR3 region has 21 residues. CDR1 and CDR2 from the germline V gene are SEHNR and FQNEAQ (reference sequence). With 5 bases clipped from V and 0 bases from J, the junction kept 22 bases outside the gene matches. CDR3 coding DNA: TGTGCCAGCAGCCGGTCGACCCTACCGGGACAGGGATTTACTTTGAACACTGAAGCTTTCTTT. Its translation: CASSRSTLPGQGFTLNTEAFF.

This clonotype was counted only a few times. V gene TRBV3-1 combines with J gene TRBJ1-1, with unresolved D. Per the germline V gene, CDR1 is LGHDT and CDR2 is YNNKEL (reference sequence). Trimming removed 0 bases from V and 3 bases from J, with 5 bases in between. The CDR3 has 13 amino acids. The CDR3 region has the DNA TGTGCCAGCAGCCAAGAGACTTACACTGAAGCTTTCTTT. It codes for CASSQETYTEAFF.

This clonotype showed up just a few times. This chain uses TRBV27 with TRBJ2-1, with 11 bases matching TRBD2. The junction had 11 bases not matched to a gene; V was cut back by 5 bases and J by 5 bases. CDR3 length equals 17 residues. Germline loops: CDR1 MNHEY, CDR2 SMNVEV (reference sequence). CDR3 protein: CASSHLLLAGDHNEQFF. The CDR3, as DNA: TGTGCCAGCAGTCACCTCTTACTAGCGGGGGACCACAATGAGCAGTTCTTC.

The table lists this clonotype with many counts. The rearrangement links TRBV11-2 to TRBJ2-2, with unresolved D. Trimming cost V 2 bases and J 4 bases, with 11 bases left between them. There are 15 residues in the CDR3. Germline values: CDR1 SGHAT, CDR2 FQNNGV. Here the CDR3 reads CASSLYPGGTGELFF. The DNA of the CDR3 is TGTGCCAGCAGCTTATACCCTGGCGGCACCGGGGAGCTGTTTTTT.

This clonotype was counted ten times or more. V usage is TRBV20-1 and J usage is TRBJ2-1; D ambiguous. The CDR3 sequence is 13 residues long. Trimming pared 0 bases from V and 4 bases from J, leaving 7 bases between. The germline V gene encodes CDR1 DFQATT and CDR2 SNEGSKA (reference sequence). The CDR3 DNA sequence: TGCAGTGCTAGAGATGCGTATTACAATGAGCAGTTCTTC. This codes for CSARDAYYNEQFF.

The CDR3 loop is CSARVQVGTEAFF. The CDR3, as DNA: TGCAGTGCTAGAGTACAGGTGGGCACTGAAGCTTTCTTT. The chain uses TRBV20-1 and TRBJ1-1, with a tentative D call TRBD1 (5 bases). In germline, CDR1 is DFQATT, CDR2 SNEGSKA (reference sequence). The CDR3 extends over 13 amino acids. Trimming stripped 1 base from V and 4 bases from J, with 10 bases between.

The sample holds many counts of this clonotype. The chain links TRBV7-9 to TRBJ1-5; D is possibly TRBD1 (6 bases). V gave up 3 bases and J gave up 4 bases, with 13 bases separating them. Germline loops: CDR1 SEHNR, CDR2 FQNEAQ (reference sequence). CDR3 length: 15 amino acids. The DNA for the CDR3 is TGTGCCAGCAGCTTGGAAGGGGGGAAAAATCAGCCCCAGCATTTT. Protein: CASSLEGGKNQPQHF.

This chain uses TRBV7-9 with TRBJ2-3; D gene uncertain. Germline assignment: CDR1 SEHNR and CDR2 FQNEAQ (reference sequence). V lost 5 bases and J lost 6, with 15 bases in between. The CDR3 covers 14 residues. The CDR3 DNA reads as TGTGCCAGCAGCCGAGACGCCGAGGTCGATACGCAGTATTTT. It yields the protein CASSRDAEVDTQYF.

This clonotype was observed a few times. The chain uses TRBV7-3 and TRBJ2-1; 9 bases align to TRBD1. There are 15 residues in the CDR3. Germline-derived CDR1 and CDR2 are SGHTA and FQGTGA. With V trimmed by 5 bases and J by 5 bases, 7 bases remained unmatched. CDR3 sequence: CASSPGQGSHNEQFF. CDR3 in DNA: TGTGCCAGCAGCCCGGGACAGGGATCCCACAATGAGCAGTTCTTC.

V is TRBV6-2 or TRBV6-3 and J is TRBJ2-7; D is tentatively TRBD1 or TRBD2 (5 bases each). The ends were cut back, 9 bases at V and 1 base at J, with 16 bases in the middle. CDR3 length: 14 residues. CDR1 and CDR2 (germline): MNHEY, SVGEGT. The CDR3 DNA is TGTGCCAGTAGGAATCGGGACGGTTCCTACGAGCAGTACTTC. This codes for CASRNRDGSYEQYF.

This clonotype showed up just a few times. The CDR3 here is CASSFGTGTYGYTF. The CDR3 DNA is TGCGCCAGCAGCTTTGGAACAGGCACCTATGGCTACACCTTC. V usage is TRBV5-1 and J usage is TRBJ1-2; possibly TRBD1 for D (5 bases). The germline V gene encodes CDR1 SGHRS and CDR2 YFSETQ. The V gene lost 2 bases and the J gene lost 4 bases, with 12 bases spanning the gap. This CDR3 is built from 14 residues.

This clonotype was counted between two and nine times. V usage is TRBV6-2 or TRBV6-3 and J usage is TRBJ2-7, with a weak D call TRBD1 (6 bases). CDR1 and CDR2 from the germline V gene are MNHEY and SVGEGT. The CDR3 spans 13 residues. V dropped 5 bases and J dropped 5 bases, with 13 bases sitting between them. In DNA form, the CDR3 reads TGTGCCAGCAGTGAGAGTGGGGGCAACGAGCAGTACTTC. Its translation is CASSESGGNEQYF.

This clonotype was counted many times. The V gene is TRBV11-2, the J gene TRBJ2-7; 7 bases line up with TRBD2. The V gene's germline CDR1 is SGHAT and CDR2 FQNNGV. V lost 0 bases, J lost 4 bases, and 6 bases stayed unmatched. This CDR3 is built from 15 residues. The CDR3 sequence is CASSLERGGGYEQYF. The CDR3 coding sequence is TGTGCCAGCAGCTTAGAGCGCGGGGGAGGATACGAGCAGTACTTC.

At least ten counts were recorded for this clonotype. The V call is TRBV25-1, the J call TRBJ2-1; TRBD2 matches 8 bases. The CDR3 extends over 14 amino acids. J was trimmed by 7 bases and V by 6 bases; bases with no gene match: 8. CDR1 is MGHDK, CDR2 SYGVNS, per germline. The CDR3 coding sequence is TGTGCCAGCAGCCCGCTTACGGGGGGGAATGAGCAGTTCTTC. Translation gives CASSPLTGGNEQFF.

This clonotype was seen many times. The CDR3 spells CASKVGMNTEAFF. CDR3 DNA sequence: TGTGCCAGCAAAGTCGGTATGAACACTGAAGCTTTCTTT. This chain uses TRBV6-5 with TRBJ1-1; no firm D call. The germline V and J ends were trimmed by 7 bases and 0 bases, with 9 bases remaining between them. The germline V gene encodes CDR1 MNHEY and CDR2 SVGAGI. This CDR3 is built from 13 residues.

The chain combines TRBV27 with TRBJ2-3; weak D call: TRBD2 (5 bases). The CDR3 is made up of 13 amino acids. In germline, CDR1 is MNHEY, CDR2 SMNVEV (reference sequence). V was cut by 7 bases and J by 0 bases, with 8 bases left in between. The CDR3 bases are TGTGCCAGCACGGGAATAAGCACAGATACGCAGTATTTT. Translation gives CASTGISTDTQYF.

The chain joins TRBV5-1 to TRBJ2-6; D not certain. Between the trimmed V and J ends, which lost 2 bases and 4 bases, there was a span of 7 bases. The CDR3 covers 14 residues. The germline CDR1 and CDR2 sequences are SGHRS and YFSETQ. The CDR3 DNA is TGCGCCAGCAGCTTCCCCGCCGGGGCCAACGTCCTGACTTTC. Its translation is CASSFPAGANVLTF.

This clonotype was observed many times. The gene calls are TRBV13 and TRBJ2-7; 14 nucleotides line up with TRBD2. This CDR3 has 18 residues. Germline CDR1 is PRHDT and CDR2 is FYEKMQ (reference sequence). Losses at the gene ends were 4 bases for V and 2 bases for J; bases not matched to a gene: 10. CDR3 sequence reads: CASSSSTSGGARPYEQYF. The CDR3 DNA reads as TGTGCCAGCAGCTCATCGACTAGCGGGGGGGCCCGACCCTACGAGCAGTACTTC.

Many counts were recorded for this clonotype. V gene TRBV7-8 combines with J gene TRBJ2-6; TRBD2 might be the D (6 bases). The CDR3 totals 15 residues. Trimming left V 8 bases short and J 0 bases short, with 11 bases between. Germline-derived CDR1 and CDR2 are SGHVS and FQNEAQ. CDR3 region: CASWSGPSGANVLTF. As DNA, the CDR3 is TGTGCCAGCTGGAGCGGGCCCTCTGGGGCCAACGTCCTGACTTTC.

This clonotype has a handful of counts. The V call is TRBV12-3 or TRBV12-4, the J call TRBJ2-5, with D tentatively TRBD2 (6 bases). This CDR3 is 14 amino acids long. V was shortened by 3 bases and J by 3 bases, with 11 bases between the two germline ends. The CDR3 DNA is TGTGCCAGCAGTTTGGCGGGGCAAAAAGAGACCCAGTACTTC. Protein product: CASSLAGQKETQYF.

The rearrangement uses TRBV3-1 and TRBJ1-2; D is unclear. The CDR3 has 14 amino acids. Germline V gene sequence: CDR1 LGHDT, CDR2 YNNKEL (reference sequence). V dropped 2 bases and J dropped 1 base, with 8 bases sitting between them. The CDR3, as DNA: TGTGCCAGCAGCCAATTACAGCTTAACTATGGCTACACCTTC. Amino acids: CASSQLQLNYGYTF.

This clonotype was seen only a few times. The gene calls are TRBV29-1 and TRBJ1-2, with a weak D call TRBD1 (5 bases). The CDR3 has 13 residues. Germline CDR1 and CDR2: SQVTM and ANQGSEA. With 7 bases removed from V and 6 bases from J, the gap between germline ends came to 18 bases. In nucleotides, the CDR3 is TGCAGCGCGTTGAAAGGGGCAGGCCATGGCTACACCTTC. It specifies CSALKGAGHGYTF.